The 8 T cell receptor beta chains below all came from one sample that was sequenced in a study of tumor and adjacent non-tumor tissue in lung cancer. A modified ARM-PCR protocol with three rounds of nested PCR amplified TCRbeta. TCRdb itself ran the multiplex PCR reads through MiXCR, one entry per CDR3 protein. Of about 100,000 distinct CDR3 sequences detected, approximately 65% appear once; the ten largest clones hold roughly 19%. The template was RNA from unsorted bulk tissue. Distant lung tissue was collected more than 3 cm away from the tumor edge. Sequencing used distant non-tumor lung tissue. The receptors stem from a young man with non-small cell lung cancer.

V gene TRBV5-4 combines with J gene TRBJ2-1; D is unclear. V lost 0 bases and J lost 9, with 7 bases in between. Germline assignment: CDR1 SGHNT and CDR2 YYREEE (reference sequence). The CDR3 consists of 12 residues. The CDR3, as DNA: TGTGCCAGCAGCTTGGATGGGATTGAGCAGTTCTTC. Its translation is CASSLDGIEQFF.

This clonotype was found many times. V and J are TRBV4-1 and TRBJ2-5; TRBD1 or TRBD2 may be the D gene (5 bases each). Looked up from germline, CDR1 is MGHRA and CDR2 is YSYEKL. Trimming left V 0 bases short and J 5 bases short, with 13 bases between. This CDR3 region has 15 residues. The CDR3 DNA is TGCGCCAGCAGCCAAGAATTTCGACAGCGGGAGACCCAGTACTTC. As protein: CASSQEFRQRETQYF.

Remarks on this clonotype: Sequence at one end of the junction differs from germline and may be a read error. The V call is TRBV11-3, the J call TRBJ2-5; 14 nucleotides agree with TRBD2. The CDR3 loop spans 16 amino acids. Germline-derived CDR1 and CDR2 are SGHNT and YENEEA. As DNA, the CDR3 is TGTGCCAGCAGCCCGGGACTAGCGGGAGAGGGAGAGACACATTACTTT. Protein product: CASSPGLAGEGETHYF.

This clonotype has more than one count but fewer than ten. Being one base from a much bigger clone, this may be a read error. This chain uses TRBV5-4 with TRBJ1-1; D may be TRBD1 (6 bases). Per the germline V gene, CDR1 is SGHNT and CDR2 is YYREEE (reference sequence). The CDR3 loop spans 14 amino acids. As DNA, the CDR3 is TGTGCCGTCGGGGGACATGACGGGGGCACTGGAGCTTTCTTT. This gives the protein CAVGGHDGGTGAFF.

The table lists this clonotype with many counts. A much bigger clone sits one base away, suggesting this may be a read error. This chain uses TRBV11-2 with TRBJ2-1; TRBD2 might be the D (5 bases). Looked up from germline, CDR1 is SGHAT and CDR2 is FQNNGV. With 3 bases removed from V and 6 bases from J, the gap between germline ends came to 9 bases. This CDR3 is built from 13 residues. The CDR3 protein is CASSLDGINEQFF. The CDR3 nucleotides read TGTGCCAGCAGCTTGGACGGGATCAATGAGCAGTTCTTC. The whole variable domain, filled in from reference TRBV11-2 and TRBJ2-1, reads EAGVAQSPRYKIIEKRQSVAFWCNPISGHATLYWYQQILGQGPKLLIQFQNNGVVDDSQLPKDRFSAERLKGVDSTLKIQPAKLEDSAVYLCASSLDGINEQFFGPGTRLTVL.

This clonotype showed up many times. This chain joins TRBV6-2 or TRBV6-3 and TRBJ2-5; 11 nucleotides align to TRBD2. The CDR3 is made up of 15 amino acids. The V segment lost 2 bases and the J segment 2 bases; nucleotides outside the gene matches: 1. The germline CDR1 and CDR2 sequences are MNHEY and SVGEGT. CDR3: CASSYVAGGQETQYF. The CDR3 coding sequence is TGTGCCAGCAGTTACGTAGCGGGGGGGCAAGAGACCCAGTACTTC.

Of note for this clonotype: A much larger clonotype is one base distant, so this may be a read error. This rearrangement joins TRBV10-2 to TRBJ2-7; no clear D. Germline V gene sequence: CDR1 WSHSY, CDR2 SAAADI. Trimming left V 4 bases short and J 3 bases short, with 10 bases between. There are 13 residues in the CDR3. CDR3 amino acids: CASSGRFDYEQYF. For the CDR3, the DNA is TGCGCCAGCAGTGGCAGGTTCGACTACGAGCAGTACTTC.

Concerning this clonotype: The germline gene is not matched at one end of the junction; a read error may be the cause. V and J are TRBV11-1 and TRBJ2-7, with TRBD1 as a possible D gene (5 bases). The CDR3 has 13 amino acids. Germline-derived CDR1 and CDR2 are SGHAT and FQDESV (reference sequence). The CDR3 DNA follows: TGTGCCAGCAGCTCCATTACAGGCTACGAGCAGCACTTC. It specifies CASSSITGYEQHF.